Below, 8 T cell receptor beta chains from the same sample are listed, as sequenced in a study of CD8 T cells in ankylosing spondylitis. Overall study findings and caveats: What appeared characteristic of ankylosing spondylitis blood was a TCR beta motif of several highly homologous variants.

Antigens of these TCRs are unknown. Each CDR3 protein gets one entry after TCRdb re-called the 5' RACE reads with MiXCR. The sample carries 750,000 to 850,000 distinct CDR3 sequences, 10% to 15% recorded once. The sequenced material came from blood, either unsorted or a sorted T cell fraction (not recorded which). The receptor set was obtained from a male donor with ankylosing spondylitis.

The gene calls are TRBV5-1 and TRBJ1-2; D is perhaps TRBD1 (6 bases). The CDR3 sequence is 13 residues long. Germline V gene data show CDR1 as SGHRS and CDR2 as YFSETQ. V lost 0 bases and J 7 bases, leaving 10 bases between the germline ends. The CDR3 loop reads CASSLGRGVGYTF. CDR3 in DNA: TGCGCCAGCAGCTTGGGCAGGGGTGTTGGCTACACCTTC.

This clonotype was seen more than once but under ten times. The CDR3 here is CSARPSGGTGELFF. The DNA for the CDR3 is TGCAGTGCTAGGCCCAGCGGCGGCACCGGGGAGCTGTTTTTT. The chain recombines TRBV20-1 with TRBJ2-2; tentative D call: TRBD2 (5 bases). CDR3 length: 14 amino acids. The germline V and J ends were trimmed by 3 bases and 4 bases, with 12 bases remaining between them. CDR1 and CDR2 from the germline V gene are DFQATT and SNEGSKA (reference sequence).

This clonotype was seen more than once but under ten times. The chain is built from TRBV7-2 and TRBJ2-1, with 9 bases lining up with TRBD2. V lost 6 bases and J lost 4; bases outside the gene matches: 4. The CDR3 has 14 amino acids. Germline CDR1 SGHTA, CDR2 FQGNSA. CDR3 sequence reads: CASRFLAGYNEQFF. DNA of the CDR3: TGTGCCAGCAGATTTCTAGCGGGGTACAATGAGCAGTTCTTC.

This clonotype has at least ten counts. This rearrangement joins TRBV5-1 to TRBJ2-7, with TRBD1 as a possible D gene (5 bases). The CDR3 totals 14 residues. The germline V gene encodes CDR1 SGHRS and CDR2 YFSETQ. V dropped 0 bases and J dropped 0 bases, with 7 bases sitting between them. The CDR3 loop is CASSLEGHSYEQYF. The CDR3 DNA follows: TGCGCCAGCAGCTTGGAGGGGCACTCCTACGAGCAGTACTTC.

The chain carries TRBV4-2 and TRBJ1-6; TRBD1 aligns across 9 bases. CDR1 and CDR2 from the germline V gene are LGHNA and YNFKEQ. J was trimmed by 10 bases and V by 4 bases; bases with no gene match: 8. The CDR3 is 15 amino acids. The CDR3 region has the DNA TGTGCCAGCAGCCTCGGGACAGGGCAAGAGTCACCCCTCCACTTT. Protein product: CASSLGTGQESPLHF.

The CDR3 DNA reads as TGTGCCAGCAGCGGAGACGGACTAGGTACGCAGTATTTT. It is translated as CASSGDGLGTQYF. The V gene is TRBV14, the J gene TRBJ2-3; 7 nucleotides align to TRBD2. Germline V gene data show CDR1 as SGHDN and CDR2 as FVKESK. CDR3 size: 13 residues. V lost 5 bases to trimming and J lost 8 bases; unmatched junction nucleotides: 7. Using reference TRBV14 and TRBJ2-3 for the parts outside the CDR3, the full variable domain is EAGVTQFPSHSVIEKGQTVTLRCDPISGHDNLYWYRRVMGKEIKFLLHFVKESKQDESGMPNNRFLAERTGGTYSTLKVQPAELEDSGVYFCASSGDGLGTQYFGPGTRLTVL.

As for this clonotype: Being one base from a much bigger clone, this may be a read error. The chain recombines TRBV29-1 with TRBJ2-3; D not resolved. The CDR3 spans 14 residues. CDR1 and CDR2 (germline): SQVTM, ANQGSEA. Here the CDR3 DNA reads TGCAGCGTTGGTGGCCGATTCTACACAGCTACGCAGTATTTT. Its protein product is CSVGGRFYTATQYF.

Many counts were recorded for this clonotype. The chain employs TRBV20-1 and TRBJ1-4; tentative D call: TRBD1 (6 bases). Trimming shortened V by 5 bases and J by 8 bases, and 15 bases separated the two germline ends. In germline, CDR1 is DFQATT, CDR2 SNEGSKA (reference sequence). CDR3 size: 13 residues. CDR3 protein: CSASQGLREKLFF. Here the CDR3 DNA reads TGCAGTGCTTCTCAGGGGTTACGGGAAAAACTGTTTTTT.